This TCR beta chain stems from a study of CD8+ T cells in alopecia areata. Study-wide context: Patients in the treated group were given tofacitinib by mouth, 5 to 10 mg twice a day.

Germline assignment: CDR1 LGHNA and CDR2 YNFKEQ. V lost 0 bases, J lost 3 bases, and 15 bases lay in between. The CDR3 length is 16 residues. Lesional scalp tissue (obtained by punch biopsy) and peripheral blood were collected from alopecia areata patients. Sorting separated CD4+ and CD8+ T cells out of PBMCs. cDNA serving as the sequencing template came from extracted, reverse transcribed RNA. Data came from immunoSEQ multiplex PCR; TCRdb stores just in-frame clones and leaves some out. The profile covers 180,000 or so clones, with roughly 70% appearing a single time and approximately 10% taken by the ten largest.

This TCR was sampled from a human donor with alopecia areata. The sequencing here drew on CD8+ T cells sorted from blood, taken at week 0. V usage is TRBV4-2 and J usage is TRBJ2-7; TRBD1 or TRBD2 may be the D gene (5 bases each). The CDR3 spells CASSQDNWGSRYEQYF. The CDR3, as DNA: TGTGCCAGCAGCCAAGATAATTGGGGGTCGCGCTACGAGCAGTACTTC.